A single sample is the source of the 4 T cell receptor beta chains below, sequenced in a study of CD8 T cells in ankylosing spondylitis. TCRdb reanalysed the 5' RACE reads using MiXCR and keeps one entry per CDR3 protein. The sample records 250,000 to 400,000 distinct CDR3 sequences, under 14% being singletons. The specimen was blood, either unsorted or a sorted T cell fraction (not recorded which). The receptors stem from a female donor with ankylosing spondylitis or in good health (not recorded which).

The chain employs TRBV10-3 and TRBJ2-1; 7 nucleotides line up with TRBD2. Germline lookup yields CDR1 ENHRY and CDR2 SYGVKD. J lost 11 bases, V lost 0 bases, and 7 bases had no gene match. This CDR3 is built from 14 residues. CDR3 sequence reads: CAISESNEGTKQFF. Here the CDR3 DNA reads TGTGCCATCAGTGAGTCAAATGAAGGGACTAAGCAGTTCTTC.

In this sample, this clonotype turned up a few times. This chain connects TRBV4-3 to TRBJ2-7; possibly TRBD2 for D (6 bases). The CDR3 covers 14 residues. Trimming removed 0 bases from V and 4 bases from J, with 10 bases in between. CDR1 and CDR2 from the germline V gene are LGHNA and YSLEER. The CDR3 spells CASSQDFGRYEQYF. In DNA, the CDR3 is TGCGCCAGCAGCCAAGATTTTGGGAGGTACGAGCAGTACTTC.

The table lists this clonotype with many counts. One end of the junction varies from germline; a read error may be responsible. This rearrangement joins TRBV28 to TRBJ2-7; D remains ambiguous. This CDR3 is 13 amino acids long. Germline V CDR1 and CDR2: MDHEN, SYDVKM. CDR3 region: CASSYPDVYGQYF. CDR3 DNA: TGTGCCAGCAGCTATCCGGATGTTTACGGGCAGTACTTC.

The sample holds many counts of this clonotype. The V and J genes are TRBV5-1 and TRBJ2-1, with 10 bases identical to TRBD2. Germline V gene sequence: CDR1 SGHRS, CDR2 YFSETQ. V lost 3 bases and J lost 3; bases outside the gene matches: 15. This CDR3 has 19 amino acids. CDR3 sequence reads: CASSWNRASGRRGYNEQFF. CDR3 nucleotides: TGCGCCAGCAGCTGGAATAGGGCTAGCGGGAGACGGGGCTACAATGAGCAGTTCTTC.